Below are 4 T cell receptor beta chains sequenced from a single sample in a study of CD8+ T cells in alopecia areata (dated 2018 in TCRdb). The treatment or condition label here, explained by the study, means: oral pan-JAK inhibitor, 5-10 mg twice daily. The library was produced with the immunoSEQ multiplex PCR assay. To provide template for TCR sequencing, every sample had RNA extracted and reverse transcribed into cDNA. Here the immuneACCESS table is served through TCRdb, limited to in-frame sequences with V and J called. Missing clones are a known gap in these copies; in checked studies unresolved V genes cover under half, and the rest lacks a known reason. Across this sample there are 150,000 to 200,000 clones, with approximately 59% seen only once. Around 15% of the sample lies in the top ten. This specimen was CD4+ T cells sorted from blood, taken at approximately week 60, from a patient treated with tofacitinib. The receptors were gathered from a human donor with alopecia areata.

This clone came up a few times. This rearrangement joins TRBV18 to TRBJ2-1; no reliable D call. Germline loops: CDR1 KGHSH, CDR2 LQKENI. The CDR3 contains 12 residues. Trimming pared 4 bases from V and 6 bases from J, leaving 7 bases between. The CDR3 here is CASSQQRNEQFF. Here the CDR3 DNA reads TGTGCCAGCTCACAACAGCGCAATGAGCAGTTCTTC.

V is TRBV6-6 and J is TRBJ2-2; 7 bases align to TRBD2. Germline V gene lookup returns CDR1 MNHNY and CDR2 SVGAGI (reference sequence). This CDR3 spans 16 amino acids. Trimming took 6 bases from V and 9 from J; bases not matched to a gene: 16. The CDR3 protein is CASSPLAGDNLRELFF. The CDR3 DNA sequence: TGTGCCAGCAGCCCCCTGGCGGGGGATAACCTAAGGGAGCTGTTTTTT.

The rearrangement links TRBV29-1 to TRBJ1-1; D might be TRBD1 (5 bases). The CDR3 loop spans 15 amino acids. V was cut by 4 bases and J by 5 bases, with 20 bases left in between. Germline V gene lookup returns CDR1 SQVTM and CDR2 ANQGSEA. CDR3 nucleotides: TGCAGCGTTGCCCTGATAGGGGCCCAGGGAACTGAAGCTTTCTTT. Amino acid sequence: CSVALIGAQGTEAFF. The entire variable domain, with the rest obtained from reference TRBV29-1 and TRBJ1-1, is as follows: SAVISQKPSRDICQRGTSLTIQCQVDSQVTMMFWYRQQPGQSLTLIATANQGSEATYESGFVIDKFPISRPNLTFSTLTVSNMSPEDSSIYLCSVALIGAQGTEAFFGQGTRLTVV.

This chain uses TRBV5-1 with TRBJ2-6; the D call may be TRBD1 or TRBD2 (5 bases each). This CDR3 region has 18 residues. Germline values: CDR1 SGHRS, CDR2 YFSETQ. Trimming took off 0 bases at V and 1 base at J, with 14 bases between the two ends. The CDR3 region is CASSLGRGVGSGANVLTF. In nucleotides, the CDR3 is TGCGCCAGCAGCTTGGGACGGGGCGTCGGATCTGGGGCCAACGTCCTGACTTTC. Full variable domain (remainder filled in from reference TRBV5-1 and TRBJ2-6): KAGVTQTPRYLIKTRGQQVTLSCSPISGHRSVSWYQQTPGQGLQFLFEYFSETQRNKGNFPGRFSGRQFSNSRSEMNVSTLELGDSALYLCASSLGRGVGSGANVLTFGAGSRLTVL.